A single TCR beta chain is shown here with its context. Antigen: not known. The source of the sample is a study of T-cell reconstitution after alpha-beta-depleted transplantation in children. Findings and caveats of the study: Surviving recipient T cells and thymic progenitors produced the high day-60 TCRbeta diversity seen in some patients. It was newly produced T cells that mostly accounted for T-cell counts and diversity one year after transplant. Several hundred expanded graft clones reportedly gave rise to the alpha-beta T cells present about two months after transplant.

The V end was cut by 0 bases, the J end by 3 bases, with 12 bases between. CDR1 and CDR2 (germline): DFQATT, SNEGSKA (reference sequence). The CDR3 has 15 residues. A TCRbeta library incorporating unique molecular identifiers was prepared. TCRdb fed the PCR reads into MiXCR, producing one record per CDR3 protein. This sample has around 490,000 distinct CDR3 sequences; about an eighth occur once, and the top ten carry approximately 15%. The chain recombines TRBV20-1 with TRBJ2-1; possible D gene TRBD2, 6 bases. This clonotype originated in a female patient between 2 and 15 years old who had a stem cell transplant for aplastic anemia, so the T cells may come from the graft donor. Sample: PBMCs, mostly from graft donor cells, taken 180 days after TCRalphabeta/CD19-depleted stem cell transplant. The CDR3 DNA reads TGCAGTGCTAGAGATCCCCAGCGGGTCTACAATGAGCAGTTCTTC. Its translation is CSARDPQRVYNEQFF.